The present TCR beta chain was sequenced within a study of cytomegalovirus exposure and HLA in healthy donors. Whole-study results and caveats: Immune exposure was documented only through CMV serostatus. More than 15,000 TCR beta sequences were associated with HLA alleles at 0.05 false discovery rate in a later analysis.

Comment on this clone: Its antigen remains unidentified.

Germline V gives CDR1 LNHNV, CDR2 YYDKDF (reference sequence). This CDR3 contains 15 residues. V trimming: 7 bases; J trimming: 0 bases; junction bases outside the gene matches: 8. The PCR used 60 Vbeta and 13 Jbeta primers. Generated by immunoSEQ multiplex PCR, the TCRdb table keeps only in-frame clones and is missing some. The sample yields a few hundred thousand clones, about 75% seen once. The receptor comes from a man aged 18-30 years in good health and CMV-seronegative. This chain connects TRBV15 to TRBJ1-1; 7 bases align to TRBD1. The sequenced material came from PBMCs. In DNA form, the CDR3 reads TGTGCCACCAACTCAAACAGGGGCATGAACACTGAAGCTTTCTTT. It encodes CATNSNRGMNTEAFF.